This note documents a single T cell receptor beta chain sequence. Its target is not known. These data belong to a study of shared clonotypes between healthy human individuals. Regarding the study as a whole: Sharing across four donors was highest in naive CD4 (about 5%) and lowest in memory CD8 (0.4%). A reduction in generation probabilities was seen for non-shared clonotypes relative to those shared by all four donors.

Germline lookup yields CDR1 MDHEN and CDR2 SYDVKM. The length of the CDR3 is 16 residues. V was pared by 5 bases and J by 5 bases, with 12 bases of the junction left unmatched. A split of CD4+ cells into CD45RA+ naive and CD45RA-negative memory subsets was performed. Genomic DNA of every subset was divided equally among multiple immunoSEQ plates. Generated by immunoSEQ multiplex PCR, the TCRdb table keeps only in-frame clones and is missing some. Among 2 million to 2.5 million clones listed, approximately 93% were seen once. The TCR was taken from a man younger than 30 in good health. Some clones in this sample may be carry-over from other donors' samples. The J gene is TRBJ2-3, the V gene TRBV28, with TRBD2 identical over 8 bases. The specimen sequenced was naive CD4+ T cells from PBMCs. The sample's subset: CD45RA+ positively selected. CDR3 bases: TGTGCCAGCAGTATCCTATCTAGCGGGCTGGGAGATACGCAGTATTTT. Its protein product is CASSILSSGLGDTQYF. The entire variable domain, with the rest obtained from reference TRBV28 and TRBJ2-3, is as follows: DVKVTQSSRYLVKRTGEKVFLECVQDMDHENMFWYRQDPGLGLRLIYFSYDVKMKEKGDIPEGYSVSREKKERFSLILESASTNQTSMYLCASSILSSGLGDTQYFGPGTRLTVL.